These 32 T cell receptor beta chains share one sample of origin, sequenced in a study of blood T cells in healthy people across ages. Next came a second PCR, run for roughly 6 to 11 cycles, which used a sample-barcoded 5' primer along with a J-beta primer mix. TCRdb processed the 5' RACE reads anew with MiXCR; each CDR3 protein has one entry. Seen here are 600,000 to 1,000,000 distinct CDR3 sequences, 25% observed once, and the top ten hold roughly 3.5%. The sample was also reused in another study, on T cells of mothers and their children.

Input material: blood. These receptors all stem from a boy aged 10-17 years in good health.

The chain uses TRBV4-1 and TRBJ2-1; no firm D call. The CDR3 has 13 residues. CDR1 MGHRA and CDR2 YSYEKL come from the germline V gene. Trimming pared 0 bases from V and 8 bases from J, leaving 8 bases between. Here the CDR3 DNA reads TGCGCCAGCAGCCAAGAATTAAGATATGAGCAGTTCTTC. Translated: CASSQELRYEQFF.

About this clonotype itself: This could be a read error, since a much larger clone is one nucleotide away. V is TRBV27 and J is TRBJ2-3, with no clear D. V was cut by 6 bases and J by 0 bases, with 7 bases left in between. Germline V gene sequence: CDR1 MNHEY, CDR2 SMNVEV (reference sequence). The CDR3 spans 13 residues. As DNA, the CDR3 is TGTGCCAGCAGCAAACCTAGCACAGATACGCAGTATTTT. Protein sequence: CASSKPSTDTQYF.

This clonotype came up a few times. The V and J genes are TRBV7-2 and TRBJ2-5; D is uncertain. The J call may not be correct, given that the DNA end is closer to TRBJ2-1. This CDR3 comprises 12 residues. Germline V CDR1 and CDR2: SGHTA, FQGNSA. The CDR3 is CASSSRAVEQFF. The CDR3 DNA is TGTGCCAGCAGCTCCCGGGCAGTTGAGCAGTTCTTC.

J is TRBJ1-5 and V is TRBV7-9; D is possibly TRBD1 (5 bases). The CDR3 is 13 residues long. Trimming stripped 5 bases from V and 6 bases from J, with 11 bases between. Germline V gene lookup returns CDR1 SEHNR and CDR2 FQNEAQ (reference sequence). Written as DNA, the CDR3 is TGTGCCAGCAGCGACTCAGGGATTCAGCCCCAGCATTTT. Its protein is CASSDSGIQPQHF.

This clonotype was detected only a few times. In nucleotides, the CDR3 is TGTGCCAGCAGCTTGGACCGAGCGGGGCCCACCCAAGAGACCCAGTACTTC. Residues: CASSLDRAGPTQETQYF. The chain combines TRBV7-8 with TRBJ2-5; 7 bases match TRBD2. V was pared by 3 bases and J by 1 base, with 11 bases of the junction left unmatched. CDR1 is SGHVS and CDR2 is FQNEAQ in the germline V gene. The CDR3 loop spans 17 amino acids. Combining the CDR3 with reference TRBV7-8 and TRBJ2-5 gives the whole variable domain GAGVSQSPRYKVAKRGQDVALRCDPISGHVSLFWYQQALGQGPEFLTYFQNEAQLDKSGLPSDRFFAERPEGSVSTLKIQRTQQEDSAVYLCASSLDRAGPTQETQYFGPGTRLLVL.

This clonotype was counted between two and nine times. This chain uses TRBV5-1 with TRBJ1-2; D not resolved. Germline CDR1 and CDR2: SGHRS and YFSETQ. Trimming left V 4 bases short and J 4 bases short, with 32 bases between. This CDR3 comprises 20 residues. The CDR3, as DNA: TGCGCCAGCAGCCAACCTACGGCCTCAATTTCAGGAAAAGAGGGCTATGGCTACACCTTC. It encodes CASSQPTASISGKEGYGYTF. Based on the CDR3 plus reference TRBV5-1 and TRBJ1-2, the full variable domain is KAGVTQTPRYLIKTRGQQVTLSCSPISGHRSVSWYQQTPGQGLQFLFEYFSETQRNKGNFPGRFSGRQFSNSRSEMNVSTLELGDSALYLCASSQPTASISGKEGYGYTFGSGTRLTVV.

CDR3 residues: CASSSPGAGIRNEQYF. The CDR3 nucleotides are TGTGCCAGCAGTTCCCCGGGGGCGGGAATTAGAAACGAGCAGTACTTC. J is TRBJ2-7 and V is TRBV28, with D perhaps TRBD1 or TRBD2 (6 bases each). Germline V lookup: CDR1 MDHEN, CDR2 SYDVKM. The CDR3 has 16 residues. V was trimmed by 4 bases and J by 5 bases, leaving 21 bases between them.

This clonotype was seen a handful of times. The gene calls are TRBV13 and TRBJ1-1; tentative D call: TRBD1 (5 bases). The CDR3 consists of 17 residues. Trimming stripped 5 bases from V and 7 bases from J, with 26 bases between. Germline CDR1 and CDR2: PRHDT and FYEKMQ (reference sequence). In DNA form, the CDR3 reads TGTGCCAGCAGCCAGGCCCAATCACGCGGGACTGACGATGAAGCTTTCTTT. Its translation is CASSQAQSRGTDDEAFF.

CDR3 coding DNA: TGTGCCAGCAGTTTTGGGGTCGTGGATGAGCAGTTCTTC. Protein product: CASSFGVVDEQFF. The J gene is TRBJ2-1, the V gene TRBV28, with unresolved D. The CDR3 length is 13 residues. V lost 3 bases and J 8 bases, leaving 11 bases between the germline ends. The V gene's germline CDR1 is MDHEN and CDR2 SYDVKM.

The rearrangement links TRBV20-1 to TRBJ1-4; D unclear. Germline CDR1 DFQATT, CDR2 SNEGSKA (reference sequence). The V end lost 6 bases, the J end lost 7 bases, and 15 bases lay between the germline ends. The CDR3 is made up of 13 amino acids. In nucleotides, the CDR3 is TGCAGTGCCAGGTTCGGGTACGGTGAAAAACTGTTTTTT. It specifies CSARFGYGEKLFF.

This chain uses TRBV5-6 with TRBJ1-2, with D possibly being TRBD1 (6 bases). The CDR3 loop spans 17 amino acids. CDR1 and CDR2 from the germline V gene are SGHDT and YYEEEE. V was clipped by 0 bases and J by 3 bases, with 18 bases between them. CDR3 in amino acids: CASSLGGPGGLDYGYTF. The CDR3 nucleotides read TGTGCCAGCAGCTTGGGGGGCCCCGGGGGGCTGGACTATGGCTACACCTTC.

This clonotype was seen more than once but under ten times. The DNA of the CDR3 is TGTGCCAGCACGGGTGGATCTGGGGCCAACGTCCTGACTTTC. It codes for CASTGGSGANVLTF. The gene calls are TRBV3-1 and TRBJ2-6; no reliable D call. Germline V CDR1 and CDR2: LGHDT, YNNKEL (reference sequence). This CDR3 region has 14 residues. The V end was cut by 7 bases, the J end by 1 base, with 8 bases between.

V and J are TRBV20-1 and TRBJ2-1; the match to TRBD2 covers 7 bases. CDR3 length equals 14 residues. Germline CDR1 and CDR2: DFQATT and SNEGSKA (reference sequence). The J segment lost 4 bases and the V segment lost 6 bases, leaving 9 bases of the junction unmatched. The CDR3 DNA sequence: TGCAGTGCAAGGAGCGGGATGGTGTACAATGAGCAGTTCTTC. This translates into CSARSGMVYNEQFF.

J is TRBJ1-2 and V is TRBV28, with D possibly TRBD1 on 6 matching bases. Deletions cut 7 bases from V and 1 base from J, with 10 bases between. Germline V gene lookup returns CDR1 MDHEN and CDR2 SYDVKM. CDR3 length: 13 amino acids. CDR3 protein: CASIPDSNYGYTF. The CDR3 region has the DNA TGTGCCAGCATACCGGACAGTAACTATGGCTACACCTTC.

This clonotype was counted only a few times. The gene calls are TRBV7-9 and TRBJ2-5; D may correspond to TRBD1 or TRBD2 (5 bases each). The J call may not be correct, given that the DNA end is closer to TRBJ2-7. The CDR3 loop spans 15 amino acids. CDR1 is SEHNR and CDR2 is FQNEAQ in the germline V gene (reference sequence). The CDR3 bases are TGTGCCAGCACCTACGCCCAGGGAGAATCCCACGAGCAGTACTTC. It translates to CASTYAQGESHEQYF.

CDR3 coding DNA: TGCGCCAGCAGACTGGGCCTAGCGGGGGGGGACAATGAGCAGTTCTTC. Its protein is CASRLGLAGGDNEQFF. V is TRBV5-1 and J is TRBJ2-1, with 12 bases fitting TRBD2. J lost 5 bases, V lost 5 bases, and 8 bases had no gene match. This CDR3 spans 16 amino acids. The germline V gene has CDR1 SGHRS and CDR2 YFSETQ.

In this sample, this clonotype turned up a few times. One end of the junction varies from germline; a read error may be responsible. The chain couples TRBV7-9 to TRBJ2-1; 8 positions agree with TRBD2. The germline gives CDR1 SEHNR, CDR2 FQNEAQ (reference sequence). The CDR3 extends over 18 amino acids. Here the CDR3 reads CASSFGEVSGTSGNERFF. CDR3 nucleotide sequence: TGTGCCAGCAGCTTTGGTGAGGTTAGCGGGACCTCCGGCAATGAGCGGTTCTTC.

The chain recombines TRBV7-2 with TRBJ1-3, with D unresolved. V was shortened by 8 bases and J by 2 bases, with 13 bases between the two germline ends. The CDR3 runs 14 residues. Germline lookup yields CDR1 SGHTA and CDR2 FQGNSA. CDR3 region: CASGRFGAGNTIYF. For the CDR3, the DNA is TGTGCCAGCGGGCGGTTTGGGGCTGGAAACACCATATATTTT.

The sample holds a few counts of this clonotype. The J gene is TRBJ2-7, the V gene TRBV7-9; TRBD2 agrees at 9 bases. The CDR3 runs to 15 residues. Germline V lookup: CDR1 SEHNR, CDR2 FQNEAQ (reference sequence). V lost 4 bases and J lost 7; bases outside the gene matches: 11. The CDR3 coding sequence is TGTGCCAGCAGCTCAGCGGCGGGGGGGCGTCGTGAGCAGTACTTC. As protein: CASSSAAGGRREQYF.

There are a few counts of this clonotype. The rearrangement uses TRBV20-1 and TRBJ2-1; 8 nucleotides agree with TRBD1. The CDR3 is 15 residues long. V was pared by 2 bases and J by 3 bases, with 6 bases of the junction left unmatched. Germline values: CDR1 DFQATT, CDR2 SNEGSKA (reference sequence). The CDR3 reads CSARPKDRVYNEQFF. CDR3 nucleotides: TGCAGTGCTAGACCAAAGGACAGGGTCTACAATGAGCAGTTCTTC.

The chain joins TRBV9 to TRBJ2-4; D is possibly TRBD1 (6 bases). CDR1 is SGDLS and CDR2 is YYNGEE in the germline V gene. V shed 0 bases and J shed 6 bases, with 25 bases lying between them. The CDR3 contains 19 residues. The CDR3 loop is CASSVATGPGRGTGNIQYF. CDR3 nucleotides: TGTGCCAGCAGCGTAGCTACCGGACCGGGCAGGGGAACGGGAAACATTCAGTACTTC. The variable domain in full, completed from reference TRBV9 and TRBJ2-4, reads DSGVTQTPKHLITATGQRVTLRCSPRSGDLSVYWYQQSLDQGLQFLIQYYNGEERAKGNILERFSAQQFPDLHSELNLSSLELGDSALYFCASSVATGPGRGTGNIQYFGAGTRLSVL.

This clonotype was found a few times. The chain employs TRBV7-2 and TRBJ2-7, with 10 bases aligning to TRBD1. The last part of the DNA fits TRBJ2-1 better; the J call may be wrong. Germline CDR1 SGHTA, CDR2 FQGNSA. The CDR3 loop spans 15 amino acids. The CDR3 is CASSFGTGDENEQFF. The CDR3 DNA reads as TGTGCCAGCAGCTTCGGGACAGGGGACGAGAATGAGCAGTTCTTC.

The V gene is TRBV28, the J gene TRBJ1-4; no definite D call. Germline V gives CDR1 MDHEN, CDR2 SYDVKM. The CDR3 is made up of 13 amino acids. Between the trimmed V and J ends, which lost 5 bases and 10 bases, there was a span of 14 bases. For the CDR3, the DNA is TGTGCCAGCAGTCGTTTGGGCGACGGAAAACTGTTTTTT. Translating it yields CASSRLGDGKLFF.

This clonotype came up a few times. The V and J genes are TRBV20-1 and TRBJ2-5; 8 bases fit TRBD1. Germline CDR1 and CDR2: DFQATT and SNEGSKA (reference sequence). The V segment lost 6 bases and the J segment 0 bases; nucleotides outside the gene matches: 6. The CDR3 extends over 14 amino acids. The CDR3 DNA reads TGCAGTGCCCCTAGACAGGGGTACCAAGAGACCCAGTACTTC. Translating gives CSAPRQGYQETQYF.

This clonotype has a handful of counts. This chain joins TRBV12-3 or TRBV12-4 and TRBJ1-5; D is unresolved. The CDR3 runs 13 residues. Trimming removed 3 bases at V and 7 bases at J, with 10 bases between. CDR3 DNA sequence: TGTGCCAGCAGTTTGGAGCTCGGGCAGCCCCAGCATTTT. Its translation is CASSLELGQPQHF.

CDR3 loop: CASSSPSSGSYNEQFF. The CDR3 DNA is TGTGCCAGCAGTTCTCCTAGTAGTGGTTCCTACAATGAGCAGTTCTTC. The chain joins TRBV27 to TRBJ2-1; D unclear. V lost 4 bases, J lost 1 base, and 14 bases lay in between. The CDR3 has 16 residues. CDR1 and CDR2 from the germline V gene are MNHEY and SMNVEV (reference sequence).

In this sample, this clonotype turned up a few times. The chain carries TRBV6-5 and TRBJ2-7, with D perhaps TRBD2 (6 bases). The germline V gene encodes CDR1 MNHEY and CDR2 SVGAGI. V dropped 6 bases and J dropped 6 bases, with 18 bases sitting between them. This CDR3 region has 14 residues. The CDR3, as DNA: TGTGCCAGCAGGCCCGGCGGGAAAACGGGCGAGCAGTACTTC. It yields the protein CASRPGGKTGEQYF.

The V call is TRBV2, the J call TRBJ2-1, with a possible D match to TRBD1 (5 bases). Germline lookup yields CDR1 SNHLY and CDR2 FYNNEI. The CDR3 has 16 residues. Trimming removed 4 bases from V and 0 bases from J, with 13 bases in between. The CDR3 bases are TGTGCCAGCAGTGCCCAGGGATCGGGCTCCTACAATGAGCAGTTCTTC. Its protein product is CASSAQGSGSYNEQFF. Full variable domain (outside the CDR3, taken from reference TRBV2 and TRBJ2-1): EPEVTQTPSHQVTQMGQEVILRCVPISNHLYFYWYRQILGQKVEFLVSFYNNEISEKSEIFDDQFSVERPDGSNFTLKIRSTKLEDSAMYFCASSAQGSGSYNEQFFGPGTRLTVL.

This clonotype turned up a few times. The rearrangement joins TRBV5-1 to TRBJ2-7, with TRBD1 matching 7 bases. There are 13 residues in the CDR3. V was clipped by 7 bases and J by 0 bases; unmatched bases: 4. Looked up from germline, CDR1 is SGHRS and CDR2 is YFSETQ. The CDR3 bases are TGCGCCAGCTACCGGGACAGCTCCTACGAGCAGTACTTC. Protein product: CASYRDSSYEQYF.

This clonotype showed up just a few times. V is TRBV29-1 and J is TRBJ2-2; 7 nucleotides match TRBD2. There are 14 residues in the CDR3. The germline gives CDR1 SQVTM, CDR2 ANQGSEA. Losses at the gene ends were 6 bases for V and 6 bases for J; bases not matched to a gene: 10. This chain's CDR3 is CSVKPTSPAGELFF. CDR3 sequence (DNA): TGCAGCGTCAAACCGACTAGCCCCGCCGGGGAGCTGTTTTTT.

The CDR3 nucleotides are TGTGCCACCAGCAGAGTGGCAGGGGACCCCAACTATGGCTACACCTTC. Amino acids: CATSRVAGDPNYGYTF. The chain carries TRBV15 and TRBJ1-2, with a possible D match to TRBD1 (6 bases). Per the germline V gene, CDR1 is LNHNV and CDR2 is YYDKDF (reference sequence). V was trimmed by 1 base and J by 2 bases, leaving 14 bases between them. The CDR3 sequence is 16 residues long.

The V gene is TRBV12-3 or TRBV12-4, the J gene TRBJ2-5; TRBD1 aligns across 7 bases. The ends lost 6 bases at V and 1 base at J; junction bases unmatched: 8. The CDR3 length is 15 residues. The CDR3 DNA reads as TGTGCCAGCAGCCTACAGGGGCTTGGCCAAGAGACCCAGTACTTC. Amino acids: CASSLQGLGQETQYF.